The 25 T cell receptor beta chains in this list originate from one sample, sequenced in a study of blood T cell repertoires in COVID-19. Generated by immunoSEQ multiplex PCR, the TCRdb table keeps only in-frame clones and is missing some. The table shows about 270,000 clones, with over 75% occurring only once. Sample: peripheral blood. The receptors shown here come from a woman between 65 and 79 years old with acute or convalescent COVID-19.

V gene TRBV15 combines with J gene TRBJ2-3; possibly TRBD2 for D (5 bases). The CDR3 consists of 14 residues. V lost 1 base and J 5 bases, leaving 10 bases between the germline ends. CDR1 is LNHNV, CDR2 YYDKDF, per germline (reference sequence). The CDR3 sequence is CATSRALEGDTQYF. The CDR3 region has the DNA TGTGCCACCAGCAGAGCACTAGAAGGAGATACGCAGTATTTT.

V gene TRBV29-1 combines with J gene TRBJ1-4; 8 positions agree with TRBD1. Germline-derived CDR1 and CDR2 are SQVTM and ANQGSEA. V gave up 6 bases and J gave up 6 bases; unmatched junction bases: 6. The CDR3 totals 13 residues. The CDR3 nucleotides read TGCAGCGTGGCACGACAGGGGCATGAAAAACTGTTTTTT. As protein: CSVARQGHEKLFF.

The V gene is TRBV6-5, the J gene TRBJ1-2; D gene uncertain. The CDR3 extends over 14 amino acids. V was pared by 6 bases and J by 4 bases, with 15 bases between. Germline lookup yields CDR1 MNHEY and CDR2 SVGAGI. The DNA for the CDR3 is TGTGCCAGCAGCCGCGAGATGCCACCCTATGGCTACACCTTC. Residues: CASSREMPPYGYTF.

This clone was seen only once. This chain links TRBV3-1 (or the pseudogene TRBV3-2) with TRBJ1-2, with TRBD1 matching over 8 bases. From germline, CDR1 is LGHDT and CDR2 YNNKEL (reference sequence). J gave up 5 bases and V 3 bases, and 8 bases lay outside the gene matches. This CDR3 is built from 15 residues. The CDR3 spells CASSQISTGAYGYTF. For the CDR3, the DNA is TGTGCCAGCAGCCAGATATCGACAGGGGCGTATGGCTACACCTTC.

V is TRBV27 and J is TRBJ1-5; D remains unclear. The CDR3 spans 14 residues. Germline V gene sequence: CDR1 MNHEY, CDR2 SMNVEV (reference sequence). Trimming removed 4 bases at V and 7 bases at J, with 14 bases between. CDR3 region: CASSSGMGGQPQHF. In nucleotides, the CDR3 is TGTGCCAGCAGTTCCGGTATGGGAGGGCAGCCCCAGCATTTT.

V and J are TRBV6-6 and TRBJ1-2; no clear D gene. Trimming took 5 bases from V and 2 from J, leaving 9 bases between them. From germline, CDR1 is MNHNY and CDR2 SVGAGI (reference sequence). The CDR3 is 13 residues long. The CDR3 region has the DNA TGTGCCAGCAGTCGGGCCAGAAACTATGGCTACACCTTC. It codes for CASSRARNYGYTF.

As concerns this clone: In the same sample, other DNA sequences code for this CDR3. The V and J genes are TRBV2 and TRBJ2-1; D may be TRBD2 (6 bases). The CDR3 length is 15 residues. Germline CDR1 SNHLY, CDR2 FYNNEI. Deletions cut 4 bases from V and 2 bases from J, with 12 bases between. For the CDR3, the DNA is TGTGCCAGCAGTGGGGGACTGGCGGCCTACAATGAGCAGTTCTTC. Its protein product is CASSGGLAAYNEQFF.

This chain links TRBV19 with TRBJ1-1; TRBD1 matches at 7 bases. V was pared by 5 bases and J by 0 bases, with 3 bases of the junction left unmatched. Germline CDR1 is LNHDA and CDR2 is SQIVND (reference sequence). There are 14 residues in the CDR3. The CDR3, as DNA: TGTGCCAGTAGTTACAGGGGCGTGAACACTGAAGCTTTCTTT. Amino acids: CASSYRGVNTEAFF.

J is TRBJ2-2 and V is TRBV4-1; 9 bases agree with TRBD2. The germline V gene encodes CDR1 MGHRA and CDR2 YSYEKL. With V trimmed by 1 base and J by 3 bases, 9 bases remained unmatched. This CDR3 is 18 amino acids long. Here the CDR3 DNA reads TGCGCCAGCAGCCAAGCAGCGACAGCGGGGGGCGACACCGGGGAGCTGTTTTTT. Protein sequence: CASSQAATAGGDTGELFF.

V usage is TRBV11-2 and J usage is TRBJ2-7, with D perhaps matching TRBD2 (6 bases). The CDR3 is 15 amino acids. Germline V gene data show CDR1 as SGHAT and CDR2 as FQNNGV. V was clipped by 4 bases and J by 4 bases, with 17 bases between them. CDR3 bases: TGTGCCAGCAGCTCTTTTTCGGGACTCAAATACGAGCAGTACTTC. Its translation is CASSSFSGLKYEQYF.

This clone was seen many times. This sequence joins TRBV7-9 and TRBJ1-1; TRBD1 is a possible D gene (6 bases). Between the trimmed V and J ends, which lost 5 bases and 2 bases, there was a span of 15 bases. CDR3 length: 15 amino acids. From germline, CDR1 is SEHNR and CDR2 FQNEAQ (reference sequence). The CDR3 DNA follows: TGTGCCAGCAGCCCTCTCCGGGGGGCTAACACTGAAGCTTTCTTT. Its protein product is CASSPLRGANTEAFF.

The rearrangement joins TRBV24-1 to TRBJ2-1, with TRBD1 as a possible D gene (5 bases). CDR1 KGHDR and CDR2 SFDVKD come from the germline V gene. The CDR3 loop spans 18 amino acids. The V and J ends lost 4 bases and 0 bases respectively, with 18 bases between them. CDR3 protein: CATSDPLTAQSSYNEQFF. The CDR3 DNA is TGTGCCACCAGTGACCCCCTGACAGCCCAGAGCTCCTACAATGAGCAGTTCTTC.

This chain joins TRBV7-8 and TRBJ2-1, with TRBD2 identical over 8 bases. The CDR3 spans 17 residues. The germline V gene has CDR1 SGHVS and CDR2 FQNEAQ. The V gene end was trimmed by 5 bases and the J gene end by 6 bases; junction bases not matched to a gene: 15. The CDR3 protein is CASSLLSGTRGSNEQFF. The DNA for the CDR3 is TGTGCCAGCAGCCTCCTATCCGGGACTAGGGGTAGCAATGAGCAGTTCTTC.

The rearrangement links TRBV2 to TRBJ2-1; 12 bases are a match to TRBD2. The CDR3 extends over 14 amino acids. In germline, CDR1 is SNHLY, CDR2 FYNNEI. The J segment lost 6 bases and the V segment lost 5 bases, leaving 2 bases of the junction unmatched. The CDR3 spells CASSLAGGINEQFF. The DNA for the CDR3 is TGTGCCAGCAGTCTAGCGGGGGGGATCAATGAGCAGTTCTTC. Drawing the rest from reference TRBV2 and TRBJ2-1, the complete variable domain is EPEVTQTPSHQVTQMGQEVILRCVPISNHLYFYWYRQILGQKVEFLVSFYNNEISEKSEIFDDQFSVERPDGSNFTLKIRSTKLEDSAMYFCASSLAGGINEQFFGPGTRLTVL.

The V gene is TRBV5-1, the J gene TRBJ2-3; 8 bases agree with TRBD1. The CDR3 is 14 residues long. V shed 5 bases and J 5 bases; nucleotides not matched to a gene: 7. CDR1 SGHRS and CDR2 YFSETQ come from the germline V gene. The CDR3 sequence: CASRSQGAQDTQYF. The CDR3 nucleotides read TGCGCCAGCAGAAGCCAGGGGGCCCAAGATACGCAGTATTTT.

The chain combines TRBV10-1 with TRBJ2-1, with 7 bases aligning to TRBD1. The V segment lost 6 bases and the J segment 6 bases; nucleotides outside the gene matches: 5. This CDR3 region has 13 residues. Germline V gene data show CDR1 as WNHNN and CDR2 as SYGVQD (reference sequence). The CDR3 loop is CASSRQGSNEQFF. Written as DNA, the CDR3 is TGCGCCAGCAGCAGACAGGGCTCCAATGAGCAGTTCTTC.

The DNA for the CDR3 is TGTGCCAGCTCACCAGTAGGGACAATAATCGCGGTTAACTATGGCTACACCTTC. Translating it yields CASSPVGTIIAVNYGYTF. This chain connects TRBV18 to TRBJ1-2; the D gene is possibly TRBD1 (6 bases). Germline V gives CDR1 KGHSH, CDR2 LQKENI. V was shortened by 2 bases and J by 1 base, with 20 bases between the two germline ends. CDR3 length: 18 residues.

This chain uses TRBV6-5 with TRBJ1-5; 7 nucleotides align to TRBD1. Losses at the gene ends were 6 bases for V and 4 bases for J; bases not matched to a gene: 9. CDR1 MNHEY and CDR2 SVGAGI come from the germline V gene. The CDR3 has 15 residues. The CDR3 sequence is CASRGTGVGNQPQHF. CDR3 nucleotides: TGTGCCAGCAGGGGAACAGGGGTTGGGAATCAGCCCCAGCATTTT.

The CDR3 DNA follows: TGTGCCAGCTCACCCGCGACAGGCTACGAGCAGTACTTC. Protein sequence: CASSPATGYEQYF. The chain couples TRBV18 to TRBJ2-7, with D maybe TRBD1 (6 bases). Germline CDR1 KGHSH, CDR2 LQKENI. Trimming stripped 3 bases from V and 3 bases from J, with 9 bases between. This CDR3 spans 13 amino acids.

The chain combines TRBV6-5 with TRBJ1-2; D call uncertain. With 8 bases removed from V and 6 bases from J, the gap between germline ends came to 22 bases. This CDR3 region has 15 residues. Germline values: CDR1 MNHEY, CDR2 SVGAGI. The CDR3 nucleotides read TGTGCCAGCCGACCGGGGTTAAGTTCCTCAGATGGCTACACCTTC. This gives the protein CASRPGLSSSDGYTF.

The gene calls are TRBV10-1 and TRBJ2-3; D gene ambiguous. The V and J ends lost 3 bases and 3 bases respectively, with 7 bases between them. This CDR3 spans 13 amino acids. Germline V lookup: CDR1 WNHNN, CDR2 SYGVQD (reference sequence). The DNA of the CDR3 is TGCGCCAGCAGTGACCCTCAGACAGATACGCAGTATTTT. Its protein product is CASSDPQTDTQYF.

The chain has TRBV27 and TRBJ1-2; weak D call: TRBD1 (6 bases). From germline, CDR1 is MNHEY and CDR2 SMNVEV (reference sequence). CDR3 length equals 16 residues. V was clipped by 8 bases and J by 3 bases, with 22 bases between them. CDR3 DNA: TGTGCCAGCGGGTTACAGGGAATTGGGGTTGACTATGGCTACACCTTC. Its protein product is CASGLQGIGVDYGYTF.

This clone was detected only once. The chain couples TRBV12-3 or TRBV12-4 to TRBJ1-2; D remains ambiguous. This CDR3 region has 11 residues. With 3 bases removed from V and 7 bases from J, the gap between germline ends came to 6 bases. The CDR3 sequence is CASSFSGGYTF. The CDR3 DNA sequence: TGTGCCAGCAGTTTTTCGGGTGGCTACACCTTC.

For the CDR3, the DNA is TGCGCCAGCAGCTCCTGGACAGGGGGAAACACCATATATTTT. This sequence encodes CASSSWTGGNTIYF. The chain is built from TRBV5-1 and TRBJ1-3, with TRBD1 matching 8 bases. V was pared by 3 bases and J by 4 bases, with 3 bases of the junction left unmatched. Germline V gives CDR1 SGHRS, CDR2 YFSETQ. There are 14 residues in the CDR3.

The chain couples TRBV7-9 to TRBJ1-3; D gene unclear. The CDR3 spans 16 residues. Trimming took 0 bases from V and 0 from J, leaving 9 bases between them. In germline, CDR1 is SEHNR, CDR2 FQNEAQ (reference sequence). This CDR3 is CASSLASVRSGNTIYF. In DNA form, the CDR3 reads TGTGCCAGCAGCTTAGCGTCGGTTCGCTCTGGAAACACCATATATTTT.